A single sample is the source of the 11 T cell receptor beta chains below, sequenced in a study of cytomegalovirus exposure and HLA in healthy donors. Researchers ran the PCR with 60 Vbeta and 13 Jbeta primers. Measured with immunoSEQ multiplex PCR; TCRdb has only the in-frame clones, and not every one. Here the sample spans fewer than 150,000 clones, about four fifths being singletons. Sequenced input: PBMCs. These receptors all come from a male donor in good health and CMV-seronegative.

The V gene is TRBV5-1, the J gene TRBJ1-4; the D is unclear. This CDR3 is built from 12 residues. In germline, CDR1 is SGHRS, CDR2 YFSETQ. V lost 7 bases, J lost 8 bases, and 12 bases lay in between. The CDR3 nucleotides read TGCGCCAGCGGCAATACGGGGGAAAAACTGTTTTTT. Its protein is CASGNTGEKLFF.

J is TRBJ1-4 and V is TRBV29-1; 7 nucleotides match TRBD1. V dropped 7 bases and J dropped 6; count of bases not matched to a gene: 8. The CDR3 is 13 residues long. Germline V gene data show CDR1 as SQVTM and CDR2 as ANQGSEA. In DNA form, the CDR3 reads TGCAGCGCCCGGACAGGTTTGGATGAAAAACTGTTTTTT. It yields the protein CSARTGLDEKLFF.

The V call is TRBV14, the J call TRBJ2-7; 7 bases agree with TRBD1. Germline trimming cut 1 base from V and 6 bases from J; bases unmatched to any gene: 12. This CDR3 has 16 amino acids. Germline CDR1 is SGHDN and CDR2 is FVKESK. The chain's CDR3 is CASSQVHSGTVLEQYF. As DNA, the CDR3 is TGTGCCAGCAGCCAAGTCCACTCCGGGACAGTTCTCGAGCAGTACTTC.

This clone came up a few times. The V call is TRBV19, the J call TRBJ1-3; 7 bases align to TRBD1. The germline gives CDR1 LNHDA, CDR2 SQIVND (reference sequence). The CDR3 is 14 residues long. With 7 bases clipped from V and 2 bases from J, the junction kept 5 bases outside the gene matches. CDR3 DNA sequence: TGTGCCAGTAAAGAGGGGGCAACTGGAAACACCATATATTTT. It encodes CASKEGATGNTIYF.

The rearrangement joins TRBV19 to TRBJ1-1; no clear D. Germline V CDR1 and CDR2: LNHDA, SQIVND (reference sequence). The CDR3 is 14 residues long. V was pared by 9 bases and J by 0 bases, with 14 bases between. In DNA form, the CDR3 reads TGTGCCAGCACGGGGTGGCAGGTGAACACTGAAGCTTTCTTT. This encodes CASTGWQVNTEAFF.

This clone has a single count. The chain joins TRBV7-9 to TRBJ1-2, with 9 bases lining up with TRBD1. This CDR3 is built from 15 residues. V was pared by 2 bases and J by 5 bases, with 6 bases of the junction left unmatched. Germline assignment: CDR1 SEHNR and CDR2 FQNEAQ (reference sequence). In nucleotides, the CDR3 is TGTGCCAGCAGCTTATCGACAGGGGGGCGGTATGGCTACACCTTC. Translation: CASSLSTGGRYGYTF.

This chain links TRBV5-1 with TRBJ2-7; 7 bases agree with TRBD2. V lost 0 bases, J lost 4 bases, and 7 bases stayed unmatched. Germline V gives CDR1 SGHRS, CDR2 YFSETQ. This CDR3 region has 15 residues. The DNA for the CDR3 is TGCGCCAGCAGCTTGGTGGGAGGGCAAGAGTACGAGCAGTACTTC. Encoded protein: CASSLVGGQEYEQYF.

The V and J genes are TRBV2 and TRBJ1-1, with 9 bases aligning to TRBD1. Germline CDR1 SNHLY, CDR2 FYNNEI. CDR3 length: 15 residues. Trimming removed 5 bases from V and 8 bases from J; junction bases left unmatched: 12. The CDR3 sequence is CASSSPGTGRNEAFF. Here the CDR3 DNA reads TGTGCCAGCAGTTCACCCGGGACAGGGAGGAACGAAGCTTTCTTT.

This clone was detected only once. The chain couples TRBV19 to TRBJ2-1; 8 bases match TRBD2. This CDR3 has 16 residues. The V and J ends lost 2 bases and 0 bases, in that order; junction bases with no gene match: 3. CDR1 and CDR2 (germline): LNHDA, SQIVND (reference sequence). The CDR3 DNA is TGTGCCAGTAGTATAACCGGGACTAGCTCCTACAATGAGCAGTTCTTC. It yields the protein CASSITGTSSYNEQFF.

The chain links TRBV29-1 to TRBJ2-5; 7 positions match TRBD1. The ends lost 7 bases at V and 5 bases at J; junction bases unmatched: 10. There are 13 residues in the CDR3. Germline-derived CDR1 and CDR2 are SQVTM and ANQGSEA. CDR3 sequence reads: CSATTGWGETQYF. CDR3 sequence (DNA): TGCAGCGCCACGACAGGGTGGGGGGAGACCCAGTACTTC.

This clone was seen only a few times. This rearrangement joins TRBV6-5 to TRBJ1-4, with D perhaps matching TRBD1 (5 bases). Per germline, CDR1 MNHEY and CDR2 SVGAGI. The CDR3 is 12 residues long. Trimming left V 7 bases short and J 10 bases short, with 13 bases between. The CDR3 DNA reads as TGTGCCAGCAAAGAAGGGGTGGGAAAACTGTTTTTT. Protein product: CASKEGVGKLFF.